These 8 T cell receptor beta chains originate from one sample sequenced in a study of identical twins (dated by TCRdb to about 2016). Libraries came from 5' RACE. The run used an Illumina HiSeq 2000. TCRdb trimmed the raw reads at Q25, called clones with MiXCR and kept productive beta chains. Identical CDR3 protein sequences are pooled into one entry, listed with their most common genes and DNA. The table for this sample lists more than 1.5 million distinct CDR3 sequences; about 32% of them were counted only once. About 0.25% of the sample comes from the top ten. Sequencing was performed on cord blood. All receptors derive from a newborn girl in good health.

V usage is TRBV6-1 and J usage is TRBJ1-2; weak D call: TRBD1 (5 bases). The CDR3 contains 16 residues. The V end was cut by 0 bases, the J end by 4 bases, with 15 bases between. The germline gives CDR1 MNHNS, CDR2 SASEGT. CDR3 in DNA: TGTGCCAGCAGTGAAGCGGTCCAGGGTAGGGGCTATGGCTACACCTTC. Its translation: CASSEAVQGRGYGYTF.

V usage is TRBV20-1 and J usage is TRBJ2-1, with D perhaps TRBD1 (5 bases). The V end was cut by 5 bases, the J end by 3 bases, with 17 bases between. Germline V gene lookup returns CDR1 DFQATT and CDR2 SNEGSKA (reference sequence). This CDR3 contains 15 residues. The CDR3 region is CSAFPLDIFYNEQFF. The CDR3 bases are TGCAGTGCTTTTCCCCTGGACATATTCTACAATGAGCAGTTCTTC.

This clonotype was counted only a few times. The genes are TRBV5-6 and TRBJ1-6; 9 positions match TRBD1. The CDR3 sequence is 17 residues long. V lost 4 bases, J lost 8 bases, and 13 bases stayed unmatched. From germline, CDR1 is SGHDT and CDR2 YYEEEE. The CDR3 reads CASSTTGTGSVYSPLHF. The DNA for the CDR3 is TGTGCCAGCAGCACCACCGGGACAGGGTCAGTCTATTCACCCCTCCACTTT.

Many counts were recorded for this clonotype. The chain carries TRBV5-1 and TRBJ2-1, with D tentatively TRBD1 (6 bases). Trimming took off 2 bases at V and 4 bases at J, with 13 bases between the two ends. The length of the CDR3 is 15 residues. Germline values: CDR1 SGHRS, CDR2 YFSETQ. CDR3 loop: CASSLQGVGYNEQFF. CDR3 nucleotide sequence: TGCGCCAGCAGCTTACAGGGCGTGGGATACAATGAGCAGTTCTTC.

Only a few counts were recorded for this clonotype. The rearrangement uses TRBV7-2 and TRBJ1-1, with TRBD1 matching 11 bases. This CDR3 has 16 residues. J was trimmed by 0 bases and V by 3 bases; bases with no gene match: 3. From germline, CDR1 is SGHTA and CDR2 FQGNSA. The CDR3 spells CASSFWTGGLNTEAFF. CDR3 in DNA: TGTGCCAGCAGCTTTTGGACAGGGGGCTTGAACACTGAAGCTTTCTTT.

This clonotype has just a few counts. This rearrangement joins TRBV7-2 to TRBJ2-7; a weak D match, TRBD1 (7 bases). Germline loops: CDR1 SGHTA, CDR2 FQGNSA. V lost 1 base and J lost 3, with 16 bases in between. The CDR3 sequence is 16 residues long. Here the CDR3 reads CASSLVGRGDLYEQYF. The CDR3 region has the DNA TGTGCCAGCAGCTTAGTCGGCAGGGGGGATCTCTACGAGCAGTACTTC.

This clonotype was counted only a few times. This chain joins TRBV7-9 and TRBJ2-7; 8 bases are shared with TRBD2. The CDR3 contains 15 residues. Germline CDR1 SEHNR, CDR2 FQNEAQ (reference sequence). With 1 base clipped from V and 3 bases from J, the junction kept 5 bases outside the gene matches. CDR3 in DNA: TGTGCCAGCAGCTTAGAGCGGGGGCCCCTCTACGAGCAGTACTTC. It yields the protein CASSLERGPLYEQYF.

The sample holds a few counts of this clonotype. J is TRBJ2-2 and V is TRBV12-3 or TRBV12-4; D gene uncertain. Trimming took off 3 bases at V and 7 bases at J, with 3 bases between the two ends. This CDR3 comprises 11 residues. The CDR3 protein is CASSFYGELFF. CDR3 bases: TGTGCCAGCAGTTTTTACGGGGAGCTGTTTTTT.